The clone carrying this T cell receptor beta chain was seen at least ten times. CDR3 length: 15 residues. The V segment lost 5 bases and the J segment 6 bases; nucleotides outside the gene matches: 7. The germline CDR1 and CDR2 sequences are LNHDA and SQIVND (reference sequence). From the RT-PCR reads, TCRdb called clonotypes with MiXCR, one entry per CDR3 protein. The sample consists of some 230,000 distinct CDR3 sequences, roughly 13% of them appearing once. This sample is drawn from a study of patients and donors after allogeneic stem cell transplantation. Sequencing was carried out using blood, either unsorted or a sorted T cell fraction (not recorded which). This TCR was recovered from a human donor who was either an allogeneic HSCT recipient or a stem cell or donor lymphocyte infusion donor (not recorded which). It is not recorded whose cells these are; they may come from a transplant donor. The chain has TRBV19 and TRBJ2-7; TRBD2 matches at 13 bases. CDR3 in amino acids: CASSPGLAGAFEQYF. The CDR3 DNA reads TGTGCCAGTAGTCCAGGACTAGCGGGAGCGTTCGAGCAGTACTTC.